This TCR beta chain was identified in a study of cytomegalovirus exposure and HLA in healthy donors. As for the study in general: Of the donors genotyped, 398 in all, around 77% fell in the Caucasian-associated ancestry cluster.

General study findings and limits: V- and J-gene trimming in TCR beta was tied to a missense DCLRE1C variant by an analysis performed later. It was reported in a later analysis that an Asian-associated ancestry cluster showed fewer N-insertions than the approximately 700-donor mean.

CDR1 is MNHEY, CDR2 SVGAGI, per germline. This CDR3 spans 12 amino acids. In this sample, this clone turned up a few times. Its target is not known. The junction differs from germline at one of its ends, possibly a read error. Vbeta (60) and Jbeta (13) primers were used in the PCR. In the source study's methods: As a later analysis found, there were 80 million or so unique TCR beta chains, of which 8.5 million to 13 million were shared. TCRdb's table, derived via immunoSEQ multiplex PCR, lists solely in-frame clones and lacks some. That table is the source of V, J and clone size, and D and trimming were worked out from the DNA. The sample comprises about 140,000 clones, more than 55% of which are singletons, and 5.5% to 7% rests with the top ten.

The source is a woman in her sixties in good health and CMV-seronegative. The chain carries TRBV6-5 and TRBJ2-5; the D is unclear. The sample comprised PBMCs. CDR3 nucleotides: TGTGCCAGCAGATACTACGGGGAGACCCAGTACTTC. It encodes CASRYYGETQYF.